The clone carrying this TCR beta chain was detected ten times or more. This CDR3 has 14 residues. V was clipped by 2 bases and J by 5 bases, with 10 bases between them. Germline values: CDR1 MNHEY, CDR2 SVGAGI. TCRdb fed the RT-PCR reads into MiXCR, producing one record per CDR3 protein. This sample has hundreds of thousands of distinct CDR3 sequences, with 11% to 15% found just once. The clonotype comes from a female donor in good health, serving as a healthy control. Material: memory CD4+ T cells from blood. This chain joins TRBV6-5 and TRBJ1-5; perhaps TRBD1 as D (5 bases). The CDR3 nucleotides read TGTGCCAGCAGTTACAGGGGATCCCATCAGCCCCAGCATTTT. Protein product: CASSYRGSHQPQHF.